The present TCR beta chain was sequenced within a study of blood T cell repertoires in COVID-19. The wider study: Some COVID-19 samples were acute and others convalescent; all came from the United States, Italy and Spain. The analysed material was cDNA or gDNA that came from T cells, B-cell-depleted T cells, or PBMCs.

The CDR3 runs 14 residues. Germline CDR1 reads MRHNA; CDR2 reads SNTAGT. Trimming stripped 4 bases from V and 7 bases from J, with 13 bases between. Authors' methods: Estimated nucleated cell counts came from reference gene primer amplification. Produced via immunoSEQ multiplex PCR; TCRdb's table is partial and in-frame only. Clone size and the V and J calls come from that table; the DNA yielded D and trimming. The sample has hundreds of thousands of clones, around 83% seen once. Sequenced sample: peripheral blood. The chain joins TRBV6-4 to TRBJ2-2; D perhaps matches TRBD2 (5 bases). The sequence was collected from a man aged 40-55 years with acute or convalescent COVID-19. The CDR3 region is CASSVLSGSGELFF. The CDR3, as DNA: TGTGCCAGCAGTGTTCTCTCGGGGAGCGGGGAGCTGTTTTTT.